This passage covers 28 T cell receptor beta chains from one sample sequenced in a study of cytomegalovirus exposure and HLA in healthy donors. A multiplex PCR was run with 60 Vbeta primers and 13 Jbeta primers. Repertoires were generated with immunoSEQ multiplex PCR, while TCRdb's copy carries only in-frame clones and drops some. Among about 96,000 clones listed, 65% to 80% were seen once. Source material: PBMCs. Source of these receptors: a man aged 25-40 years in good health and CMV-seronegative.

The CDR3 loop reads CSVAGAAGELNGYTF. In nucleotides, the CDR3 is TGCAGCGTTGCGGGTGCGGCAGGGGAGTTAAATGGCTACACCTTC. This sequence joins TRBV29-1 and TRBJ1-2; possibly TRBD1 for D (6 bases). The germline CDR1 and CDR2 sequences are SQVTM and ANQGSEA. V was clipped by 4 bases and J by 6 bases, with 21 bases between them. The CDR3 has 15 amino acids. The variable domain in full, completed from reference TRBV29-1 and TRBJ1-2, reads SAVISQKPSRDICQRGTSLTIQCQVDSQVTMMFWYRQQPGQSLTLIATANQGSEATYESGFVIDKFPISRPNLTFSTLTVSNMSPEDSSIYLCSVAGAAGELNGYTFGSGTRLTVV.

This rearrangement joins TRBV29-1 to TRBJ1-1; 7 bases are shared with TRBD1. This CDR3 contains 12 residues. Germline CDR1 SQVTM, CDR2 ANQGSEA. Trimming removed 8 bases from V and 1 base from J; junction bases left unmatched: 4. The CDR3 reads CSMWDRNTEAFF. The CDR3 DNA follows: TGCAGCATGTGGGACAGGAACACTGAAGCTTTCTTT.

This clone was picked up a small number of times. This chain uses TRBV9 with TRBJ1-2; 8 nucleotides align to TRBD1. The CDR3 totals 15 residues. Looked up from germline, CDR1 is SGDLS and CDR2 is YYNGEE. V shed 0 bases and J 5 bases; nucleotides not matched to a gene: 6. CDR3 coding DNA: TGTGCCAGCAGCGTAGCTACAGGGGGGGAGTATGGCTACACCTTC. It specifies CASSVATGGEYGYTF.

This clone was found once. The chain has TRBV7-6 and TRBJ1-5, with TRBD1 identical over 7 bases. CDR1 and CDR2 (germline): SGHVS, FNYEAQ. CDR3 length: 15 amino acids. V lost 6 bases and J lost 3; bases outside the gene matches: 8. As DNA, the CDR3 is TGTGCCAGCAGTTCCGGGACAGCGCTCAATCAGCCCCAGCATTTT. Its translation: CASSSGTALNQPQHF.

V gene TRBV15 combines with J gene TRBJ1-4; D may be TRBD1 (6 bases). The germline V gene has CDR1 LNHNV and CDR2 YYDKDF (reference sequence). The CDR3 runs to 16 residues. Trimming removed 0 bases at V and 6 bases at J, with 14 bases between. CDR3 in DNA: TGTGCCACCAGCAGAGACAGGGGCGGGCCCTATGAAAAACTGTTTTTT. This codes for CATSRDRGGPYEKLFF.

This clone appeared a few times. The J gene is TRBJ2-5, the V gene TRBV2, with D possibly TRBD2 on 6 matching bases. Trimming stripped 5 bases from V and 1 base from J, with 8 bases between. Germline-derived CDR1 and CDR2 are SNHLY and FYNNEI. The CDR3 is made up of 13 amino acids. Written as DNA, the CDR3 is TGTGCCAGCAGTAGGGAGGCCCAAGAGACCCAGTACTTC. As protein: CASSREAQETQYF.

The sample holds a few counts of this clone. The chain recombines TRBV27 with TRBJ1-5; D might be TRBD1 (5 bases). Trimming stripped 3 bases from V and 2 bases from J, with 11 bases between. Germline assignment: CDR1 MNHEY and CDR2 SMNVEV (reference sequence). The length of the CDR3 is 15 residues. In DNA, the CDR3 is TGTGCCAGCAGTTTTGGGGGGAGGGGCAATCAGCCCCAGCATTTT. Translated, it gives CASSFGGRGNQPQHF.

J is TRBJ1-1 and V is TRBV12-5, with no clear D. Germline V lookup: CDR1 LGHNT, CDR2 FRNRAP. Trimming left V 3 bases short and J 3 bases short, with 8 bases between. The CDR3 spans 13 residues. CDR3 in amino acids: CASGFSVYTEAFF. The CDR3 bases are TGTGCTAGTGGTTTTTCCGTCTACACTGAAGCTTTCTTT.

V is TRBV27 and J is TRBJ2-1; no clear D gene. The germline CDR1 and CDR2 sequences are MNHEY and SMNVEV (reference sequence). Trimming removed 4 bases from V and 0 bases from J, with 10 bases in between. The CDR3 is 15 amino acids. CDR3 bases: TGTGCCAGCAGTTCCAACAAAAACTCCTACAATGAGCAGTTCTTC. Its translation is CASSSNKNSYNEQFF.

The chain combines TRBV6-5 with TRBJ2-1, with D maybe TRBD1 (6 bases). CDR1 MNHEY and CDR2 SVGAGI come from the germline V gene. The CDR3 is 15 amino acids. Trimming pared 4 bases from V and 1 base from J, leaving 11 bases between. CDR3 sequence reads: CASSFTGLSYNEQFF. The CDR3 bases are TGTGCCAGCAGTTTCACAGGGTTGTCCTACAATGAGCAGTTCTTC.

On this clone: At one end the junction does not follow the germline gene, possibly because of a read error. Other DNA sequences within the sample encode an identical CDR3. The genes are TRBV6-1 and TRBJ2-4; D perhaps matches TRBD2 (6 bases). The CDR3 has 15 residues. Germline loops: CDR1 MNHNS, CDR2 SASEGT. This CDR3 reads CASSEGPTGGNIQYF. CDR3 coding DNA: TGTGCCAGCAGCGAAGGACCGACCGGGGGAAACATTCAGTACTTC.

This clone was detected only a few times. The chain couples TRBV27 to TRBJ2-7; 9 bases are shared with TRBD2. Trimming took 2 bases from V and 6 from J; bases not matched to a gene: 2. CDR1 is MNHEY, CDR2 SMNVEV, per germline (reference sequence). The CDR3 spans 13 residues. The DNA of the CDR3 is TGTGCCAGCAGTTTAGCGGGGGGGCGCGAGCAGTACTTC. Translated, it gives CASSLAGGREQYF.

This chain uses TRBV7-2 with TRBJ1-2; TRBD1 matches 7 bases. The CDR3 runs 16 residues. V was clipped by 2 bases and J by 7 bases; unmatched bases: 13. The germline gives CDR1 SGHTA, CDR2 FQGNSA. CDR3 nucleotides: TGTGCCAGCAGCTTAACAATTTCAGGGGGATTTGGTGGCTACACCTTC. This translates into CASSLTISGGFGGYTF.

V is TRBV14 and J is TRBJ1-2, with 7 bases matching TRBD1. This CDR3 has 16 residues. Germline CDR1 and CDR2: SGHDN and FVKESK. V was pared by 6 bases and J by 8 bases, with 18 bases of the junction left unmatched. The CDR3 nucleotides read TGTGCCAGCAGTCATATTATCGGCGACAGGGATTCCGGCTACACCTTC. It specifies CASSHIIGDRDSGYTF.

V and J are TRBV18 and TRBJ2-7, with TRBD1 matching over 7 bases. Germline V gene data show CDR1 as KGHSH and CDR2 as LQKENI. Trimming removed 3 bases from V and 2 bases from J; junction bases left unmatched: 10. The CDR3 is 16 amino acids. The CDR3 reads CASSPLDRPNPYEQYF. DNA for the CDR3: TGTGCCAGCTCACCCTTGGACAGGCCTAATCCCTACGAGCAGTACTTC.

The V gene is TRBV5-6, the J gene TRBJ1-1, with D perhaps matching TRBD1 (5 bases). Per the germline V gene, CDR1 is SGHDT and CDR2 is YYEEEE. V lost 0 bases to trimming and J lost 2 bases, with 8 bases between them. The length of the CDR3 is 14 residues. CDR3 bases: TGTGCCAGCAGCTTGGAGGGGTTTAACACTGAAGCTTTCTTT. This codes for CASSLEGFNTEAFF.

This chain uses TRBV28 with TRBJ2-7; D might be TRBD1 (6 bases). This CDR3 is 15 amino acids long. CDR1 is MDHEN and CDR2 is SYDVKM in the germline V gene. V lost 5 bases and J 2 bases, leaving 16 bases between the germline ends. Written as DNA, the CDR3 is TGTGCCAGCAGTAACAACTTCGGGACACCCTACGAGCAGTACTTC. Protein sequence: CASSNNFGTPYEQYF.

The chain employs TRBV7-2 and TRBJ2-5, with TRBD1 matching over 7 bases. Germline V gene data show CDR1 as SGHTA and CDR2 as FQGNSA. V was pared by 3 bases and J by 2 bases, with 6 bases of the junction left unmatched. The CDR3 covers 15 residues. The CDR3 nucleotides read TGTGCCAGCAGCTTGACAGGGTCTGGGCAAGAGACCCAGTACTTC. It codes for CASSLTGSGQETQYF.

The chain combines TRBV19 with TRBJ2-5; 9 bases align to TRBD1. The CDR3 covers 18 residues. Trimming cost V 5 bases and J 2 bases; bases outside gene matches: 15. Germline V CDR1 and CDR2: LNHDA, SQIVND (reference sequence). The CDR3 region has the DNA TGTGCCAGTAGTTATTCAGCCCCGGGACAGGGTTGGCAAGAGACCCAGTACTTC. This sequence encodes CASSYSAPGQGWQETQYF.

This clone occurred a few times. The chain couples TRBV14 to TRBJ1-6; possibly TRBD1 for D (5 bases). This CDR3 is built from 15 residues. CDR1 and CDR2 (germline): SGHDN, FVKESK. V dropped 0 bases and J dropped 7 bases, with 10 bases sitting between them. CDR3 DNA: TGTGCCAGCAGCCAAGATTGGGGCTTCAATTCACCCCTCCACTTT. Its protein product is CASSQDWGFNSPLHF.

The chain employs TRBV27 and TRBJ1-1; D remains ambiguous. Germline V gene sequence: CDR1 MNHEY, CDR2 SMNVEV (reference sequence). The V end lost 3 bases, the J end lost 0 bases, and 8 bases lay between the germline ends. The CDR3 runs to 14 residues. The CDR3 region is CASSFSVVNTEAFF. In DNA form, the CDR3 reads TGTGCCAGCAGTTTTAGTGTGGTGAACACTGAAGCTTTCTTT.

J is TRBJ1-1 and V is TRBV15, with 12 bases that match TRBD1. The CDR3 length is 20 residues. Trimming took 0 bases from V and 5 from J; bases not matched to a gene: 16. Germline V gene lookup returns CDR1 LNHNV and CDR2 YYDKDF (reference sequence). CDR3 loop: CATSRDSFGTGGLWWTEAFF. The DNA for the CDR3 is TGTGCCACCAGCAGAGATTCGTTCGGGACAGGGGGCCTATGGTGGACTGAAGCTTTCTTT.

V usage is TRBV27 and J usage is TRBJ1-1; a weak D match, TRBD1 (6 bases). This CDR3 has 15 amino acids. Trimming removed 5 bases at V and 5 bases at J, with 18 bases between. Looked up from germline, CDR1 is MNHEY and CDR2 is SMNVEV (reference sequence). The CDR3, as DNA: TGTGCCAGCAGTCTGTCGGACAGCTTAACAACTGAAGCTTTCTTT. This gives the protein CASSLSDSLTTEAFF.

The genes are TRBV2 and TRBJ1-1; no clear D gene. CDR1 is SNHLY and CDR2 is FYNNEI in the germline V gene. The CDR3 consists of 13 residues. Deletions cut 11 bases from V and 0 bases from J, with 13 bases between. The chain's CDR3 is CAVRGGLNTEAFF. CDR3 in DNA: TGTGCCGTCCGGGGAGGCCTGAACACTGAAGCTTTCTTT.

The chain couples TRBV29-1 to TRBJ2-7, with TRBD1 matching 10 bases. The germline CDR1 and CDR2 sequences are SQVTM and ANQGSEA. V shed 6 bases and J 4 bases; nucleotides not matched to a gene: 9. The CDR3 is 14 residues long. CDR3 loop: CSVGRTGGIYEQYF. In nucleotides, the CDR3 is TGCAGCGTCGGCAGGACAGGGGGTATTTACGAGCAGTACTTC.

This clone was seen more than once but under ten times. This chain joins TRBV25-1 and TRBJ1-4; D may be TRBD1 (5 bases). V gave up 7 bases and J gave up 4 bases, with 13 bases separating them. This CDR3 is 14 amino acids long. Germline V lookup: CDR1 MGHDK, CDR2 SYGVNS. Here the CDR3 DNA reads TGTGCCAGCAAGCTGGGAGGGGTTAATGAAAAACTGTTTTTT. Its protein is CASKLGGVNEKLFF.

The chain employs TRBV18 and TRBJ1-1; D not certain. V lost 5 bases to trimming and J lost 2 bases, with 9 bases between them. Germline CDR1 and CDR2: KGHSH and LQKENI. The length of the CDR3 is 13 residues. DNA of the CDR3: TGTGCCAGCTCATCTACAGTAAACACTGAAGCTTTCTTT. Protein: CASSSTVNTEAFF.

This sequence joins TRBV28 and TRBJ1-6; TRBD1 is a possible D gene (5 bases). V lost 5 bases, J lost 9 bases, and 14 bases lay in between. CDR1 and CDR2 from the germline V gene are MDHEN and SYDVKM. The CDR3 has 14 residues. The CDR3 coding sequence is TGTGCCAGCAGTCCCGGGACTAGGAGTTCACCCCTCCACTTT. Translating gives CASSPGTRSSPLHF.